The 2 T cell receptor beta chains below were found in one sample sequenced in a study of metastatic and nonmetastatic thyroid tumors. Through MiXCR, TCRdb re-clonotyped the PCR reads. Here the sample spans roughly 72,000 clones, less than 20% being singletons. Patients underwent thyroid surgery, and none had received any treatment before it. Sample: blood. These receptor sequences come from a female donor with papillary thyroid cancer or a benign thyroid nodule (not recorded which). Some clones in this sample may be carry-over from other donors' samples.

The chain recombines TRBV7-3 with TRBJ2-7; weak D call: TRBD2 (5 bases). V was cut by 5 bases and J by 2 bases, with 13 bases left in between. Germline CDR1 SGHTA, CDR2 FQGTGA. This CDR3 spans 14 amino acids. Here the CDR3 reads CASSRGGGTYEQYF. In nucleotides, the CDR3 is TGTGCCAGCAGCCGCGGCGGAGGAACCTACGAGCAGTACTTC. The full variable domain, rest sourced from reference TRBV7-3 and TRBJ2-7, is GAGVSQTPSNKVTEKGKYVELRCDPISGHTALYWYRQSLGQGPEFLIYFQGTGAADDSGLPNDRFFAVRPEGSVSTLKIQRTERGDSAVYLCASSRGGGTYEQYFGPGTRLTVT.

This clone was observed a few times. The chain's CDR3 is CASSWGQTGELFF. In DNA form, the CDR3 reads TGTGCCAGCAGCTGGGGACAGACCGGGGAGCTGTTTTTT. The chain joins TRBV5-4 to TRBJ2-2; 7 nucleotides align to TRBD1. The germline gives CDR1 SGHNT, CDR2 YYREEE (reference sequence). After removal of 3 bases from V and 5 bases from J, the junction contained 1 base not matched to a gene. The CDR3 spans 13 residues.